This T cell receptor beta chain was sequenced for a study of T cell changes during pregnancy in multiple sclerosis. Some clones are missing from TCRdb's copy, which holds only in-frame ones; the method was immunoSEQ multiplex PCR. The table includes more than 35,000 clones, over 80% detected once. V lost 4 bases to trimming and J lost 4 bases; unmatched junction nucleotides: 4. The length of the CDR3 is 13 residues. The germline gives CDR1 SQVTM, CDR2 ANQGSEA. The specimen comprised CD4+ T cells from peripheral blood mononuclear cells, sampled in the third trimester of pregnancy. The chain carries TRBV29-1 and TRBJ1-5, with 7 bases that match TRBD1. The receptor's source is a female donor in good health, enrolled as a control in a pregnancy study. The CDR3: CSVGNRGNQPQHF. CDR3 nucleotide sequence: TGCAGCGTTGGGAACAGGGGAAATCAGCCCCAGCATTTT.